The 25 T cell receptor beta chains in this list originate from one sample, sequenced in a study of PD-1 blockade in classical Hodgkin lymphoma. Relapses following autologous stem cell transplantation were seen in all patients, with brentuximab vedotin exposure varying. Profiling relied on immunoSEQ multiplex PCR, and the TCRdb table lists in-frame clones only, not all of them. This table holds about 40,000 clones, roughly 73% found once. Material: peripheral blood mononuclear cells (PBMCs), obtained at baseline. Source of these receptors: a human donor with classical Hodgkin lymphoma.

The V gene is TRBV9, the J gene TRBJ1-1; TRBD1 is a possible D gene (5 bases). In germline, CDR1 is SGDLS, CDR2 YYNGEE. V was clipped by 1 base and J by 2 bases, with 6 bases between them. This CDR3 contains 13 residues. The CDR3 loop reads CASSVQGNTEAFF. The DNA for the CDR3 is TGTGCCAGCAGCGTACAGGGAAACACTGAAGCTTTCTTT.

J is TRBJ1-5 and V is TRBV6-6; no reliable D call. Germline V gene data show CDR1 as MNHNY and CDR2 as SVGAGI (reference sequence). Trimming removed 6 bases from V and 1 base from J, with 7 bases in between. The CDR3 consists of 13 residues. This CDR3 reads CASSLDSNQPQHF. For the CDR3, the DNA is TGTGCCAGCAGCCTTGACAGCAATCAGCCCCAGCATTTT.

The chain uses TRBV29-1 and TRBJ2-3; 7 nucleotides line up with TRBD1. With V trimmed by 0 bases and J by 0 bases, 6 bases remained unmatched. The CDR3 consists of 16 residues. CDR1 and CDR2 from the germline V gene are SQVTM and ANQGSEA. CDR3 coding DNA: TGCAGCGTTGAAGATTGGACAGGTACTAGCACAGATACGCAGTATTTT. Its translation is CSVEDWTGTSTDTQYF.

The chain links TRBV11-3 to TRBJ2-3; D gene uncertain. The germline gives CDR1 SGHNT, CDR2 YENEEA. The CDR3 contains 16 residues. Trimming removed 1 base from V and 3 bases from J, with 14 bases in between. The DNA of the CDR3 is TGTGCCAGCAGCTTAGGGTACGACCGGGCGACAGATACGCAGTATTTT. Its protein is CASSLGYDRATDTQYF.

The chain links TRBV4-3 to TRBJ2-7; D is uncertain. The CDR3 is 16 amino acids. Germline V gene data show CDR1 as LGHNA and CDR2 as YSLEER. Between the trimmed V and J ends, which lost 4 bases and 2 bases, there was a span of 18 bases. This chain's CDR3 is CASSLRWVLGAYEQYF. In nucleotides, the CDR3 is TGCGCCAGCAGCCTCCGGTGGGTATTGGGCGCCTACGAGCAGTACTTC.

The V call is TRBV6-5, the J call TRBJ1-4; D unclear. The CDR3 runs to 13 residues. Germline assignment: CDR1 MNHEY and CDR2 SVGAGI. V was clipped by 10 bases and J by 2 bases, with 11 bases between them. The CDR3 loop reads CATEGSTNEKLFF. CDR3 DNA: TGTGCCACCGAAGGGTCCACTAATGAAAAACTGTTTTTT.

This clone was observed once. The chain links TRBV5-4 to TRBJ2-3, with 11 bases fitting TRBD2. Per germline, CDR1 SGHNT and CDR2 YYREEE (reference sequence). The CDR3 is made up of 14 amino acids. V lost 4 bases and J lost 6; bases outside the gene matches: 4. This CDR3 reads CASSHSGGVDTQYF. CDR3 sequence (DNA): TGTGCCAGCAGCCATAGCGGGGGGGTGGATACGCAGTATTTT. Looking up the rest from reference TRBV5-4 and TRBJ2-3 gives the full variable domain: ETGVTQSPTHLIKTRGQQVTLRCSSQSGHNTVSWYQQALGQGPQFIFQYYREEENGRGNFPPRFSGLQFPNYSSELNVNALELDDSALYLCASSHSGGVDTQYFGPGTRLTVL.

The V call is TRBV21-1, the J call TRBJ2-5; the table calls TRBD1, which could not be checked here. Judging by the DNA end, TRBJ2-7 fits better; the J call may be wrong. TRBV21-1 is noted as a pseudogene. This CDR3 is 18 amino acids long. The CDR3 is CASSCKPGTGKGTYEQYF. CDR3 bases: TGTGCCAGCAGCTGTAAACCCGGGACAGGGAAAGGCACCTACGAGCAGTACTTC.

This clone occurred many times. V usage is TRBV7-2 and J usage is TRBJ1-5, with 7 bases aligning to TRBD1. This CDR3 has 16 residues. CDR1 SGHTA and CDR2 FQGNSA come from the germline V gene. Trimming cost V 2 bases and J 4 bases; bases outside gene matches: 8. The CDR3 here is CASSLQPGTDNQPQHF. The CDR3 DNA sequence: TGTGCCAGCAGCTTACAACCCGGGACAGATAATCAGCCCCAGCATTTT.

Judged by abundance, this clone is medium-sized. The rearrangement links TRBV7-9 to TRBJ2-2; no clear D. The CDR3 has 12 residues. CDR1 SEHNR and CDR2 FQNEAQ come from the germline V gene (reference sequence). V gave up 8 bases and J gave up 1 base, with 5 bases separating them. CDR3 nucleotides: TGTGCCAGCGGGGAGAACACCGGGGAGCTGTTTTTT. It specifies CASGENTGELFF.

The genes are TRBV10-3 and TRBJ1-5; the D gene is possibly TRBD1 (5 bases). The CDR3 totals 15 residues. V lost 3 bases and J lost 9, with 18 bases in between. The germline V gene has CDR1 ENHRY and CDR2 SYGVKD. Here the CDR3 reads CAISDPGGSRGPQHF. The CDR3, as DNA: TGTGCCATCAGTGACCCCGGGGGGTCCCGGGGGCCCCAGCATTTT.

This chain uses TRBV6-1 with TRBJ2-3; the match to TRBD2 covers 12 bases. Trimming took 2 bases from V and 4 from J; bases not matched to a gene: 4. This CDR3 comprises 16 residues. CDR1 and CDR2 from the germline V gene are MNHNS and SASEGT. The CDR3 region has the DNA TGTGCCAGCAGTGAACTAGCGGGGGGGCCATCAGATACGCAGTATTTT. Encoded protein: CASSELAGGPSDTQYF.

The chain carries TRBV7-2 and TRBJ2-7; 9 bases map to TRBD1. Trimming at V came to 5 bases and at J to 2 bases, leaving 10 bases not matched to a gene. The V gene's germline CDR1 is SGHTA and CDR2 FQGNSA. This CDR3 region has 16 residues. The CDR3 region has the DNA TGTGCCAGCAGCACGGGACAGGGCCCCCGAACCTACGAGCAGTACTTC. This encodes CASSTGQGPRTYEQYF.

V usage is TRBV4-1 and J usage is TRBJ2-7; 7 bases map to TRBD2. Per the germline V gene, CDR1 is MGHRA and CDR2 is YSYEKL. V lost 3 bases and J lost 4; bases outside the gene matches: 12. This CDR3 contains 16 residues. The CDR3: CASSQGEGGLGYEQYF. CDR3 coding DNA: TGCGCCAGCAGCCAGGGGGAGGGTGGACTCGGTTACGAGCAGTACTTC.

The J gene is TRBJ2-3, the V gene TRBV5-4, with TRBD2 matching over 9 bases. The CDR3 spans 16 residues. Germline V gives CDR1 SGHNT, CDR2 YYREEE (reference sequence). The junction had 8 bases not matched to a gene; V was cut back by 0 bases and J by 6 bases. CDR3 in DNA: TGTGCCAGCAGCTTGGGGCTGTCTAGCGGGGTCGATACGCAGTATTTT. Its protein is CASSLGLSSGVDTQYF. Supplemented by reference TRBV5-4 and TRBJ2-3, the full variable domain reads ETGVTQSPTHLIKTRGQQVTLRCSSQSGHNTVSWYQQALGQGPQFIFQYYREEENGRGNFPPRFSGLQFPNYSSELNVNALELDDSALYLCASSLGLSSGVDTQYFGPGTRLTVL.

V is TRBV5-4 and J is TRBJ2-1; possibly TRBD1 for D (5 bases). Germline lookup yields CDR1 SGHNT and CDR2 YYREEE (reference sequence). The CDR3 sequence is 13 residues long. V dropped 5 bases and J dropped 4 bases, with 10 bases sitting between them. The CDR3 DNA is TGTGCCAGCAGAAAAGACAGTTACAATGAGCAGTTCTTC. It yields the protein CASRKDSYNEQFF.

V and J are TRBV6-6 and TRBJ1-2; D call uncertain. The CDR3 is made up of 14 amino acids. CDR1 is MNHNY, CDR2 SVGAGI, per germline (reference sequence). Trimming took off 5 bases at V and 0 bases at J, with 10 bases between the two ends. The CDR3 DNA is TGTGCCAGCAGTCCAATTGGGACTAACTATGGCTACACCTTC. This translates into CASSPIGTNYGYTF.

This chain joins TRBV4-3 and TRBJ1-5; a possible D gene is TRBD1 (5 bases). V dropped 0 bases and J dropped 4 bases, with 10 bases sitting between them. The germline gives CDR1 LGHNA, CDR2 YSLEER. This CDR3 comprises 15 residues. The CDR3, as DNA: TGCGCCAGCAGCCAAGAAAGGGGTTCTAATCAGCCCCAGCATTTT. Protein: CASSQERGSNQPQHF.

The rearrangement links TRBV27 to TRBJ2-3; 8 bases fit TRBD1. The ends lost 1 base at V and 1 base at J; junction bases unmatched: 16. The CDR3 has 20 amino acids. Germline V gene data show CDR1 as MNHEY and CDR2 as SMNVEV (reference sequence). The CDR3 region has the DNA TGTGCCAGCAGTTTATTCTCCGACAGGGGTGGCGACCAAGGCACAGATACGCAGTATTTT. It specifies CASSLFSDRGGDQGTDTQYF.

CDR3 bases: TGTGCCAGCAAGGACAGAATCACAGATACGCAGTATTTT. Protein product: CASKDRITDTQYF. The chain joins TRBV2 to TRBJ2-3, with a tentative D call TRBD1 (6 bases). Germline V gene sequence: CDR1 SNHLY, CDR2 FYNNEI. Trimming removed 7 bases at V and 2 bases at J, with 10 bases between. CDR3 length equals 13 residues.

This chain connects TRBV19 to TRBJ1-2; 10 bases match TRBD1. The CDR3 has 13 residues. CDR1 and CDR2 from the germline V gene are LNHDA and SQIVND (reference sequence). V trimming: 5 bases; J trimming: 5 bases; junction bases outside the gene matches: 2. The DNA for the CDR3 is TGTGCCAGTAGTTTGGACAGGGGGTATGGCTACACCTTC. Protein product: CASSLDRGYGYTF.

This rearrangement joins TRBV19 to TRBJ1-5; D uncertain. V was trimmed by 1 base and J by 12 bases, leaving 13 bases between them. The CDR3 totals 13 residues. Germline loops: CDR1 LNHDA, CDR2 SQIVND (reference sequence). The CDR3 region is CASSIGTPIDQHF. DNA for the CDR3: TGTGCCAGTAGTATAGGGACGCCCATCGACCAGCATTTT.

V gene TRBV6-6 combines with J gene TRBJ2-2; no clear D gene. Looked up from germline, CDR1 is MNHNY and CDR2 is SVGAGI (reference sequence). V was trimmed by 5 bases and J by 3 bases, leaving 16 bases between them. CDR3 length: 16 residues. CDR3 residues: CASSLRREFDTGELFF. CDR3 sequence (DNA): TGTGCCAGCAGTCTAAGAAGGGAATTCGACACCGGGGAGCTGTTTTTT.

The rearrangement joins TRBV5-1 to TRBJ2-6, with TRBD2 matching over 7 bases. V lost 0 bases, J lost 2 bases, and 5 bases stayed unmatched. CDR1 is SGHRS, CDR2 YFSETQ, per germline. This CDR3 is built from 17 residues. The CDR3, as DNA: TGCGCCAGCAGCTTGGCCCTAAGCGGGGCTGGGGCCAACGTCCTGACTTTC. Translated: CASSLALSGAGANVLTF.

This chain joins TRBV5-5 and TRBJ2-7, with D unclear. The V gene's germline CDR1 is SGHKS and CDR2 YYEKEE (reference sequence). The CDR3 totals 12 residues. Trimming took off 0 bases at V and 5 bases at J, with 6 bases between the two ends. The CDR3 DNA sequence: TGTGCCAGCAGCTTGGGATACCACGAGCAGTACTTC. It specifies CASSLGYHEQYF.